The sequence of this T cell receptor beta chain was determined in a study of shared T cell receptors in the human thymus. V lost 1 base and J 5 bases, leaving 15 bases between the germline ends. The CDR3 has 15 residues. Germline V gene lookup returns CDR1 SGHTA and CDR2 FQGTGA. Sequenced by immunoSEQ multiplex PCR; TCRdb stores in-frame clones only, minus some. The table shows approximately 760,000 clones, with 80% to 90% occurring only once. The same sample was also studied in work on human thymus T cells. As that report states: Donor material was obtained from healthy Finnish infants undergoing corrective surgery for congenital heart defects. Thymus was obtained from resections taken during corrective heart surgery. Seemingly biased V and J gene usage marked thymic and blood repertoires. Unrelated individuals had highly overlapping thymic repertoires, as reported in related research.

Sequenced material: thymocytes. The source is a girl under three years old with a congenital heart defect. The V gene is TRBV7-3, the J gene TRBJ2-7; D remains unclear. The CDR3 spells CASSLSRVIPHEQYF. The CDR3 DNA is TGTGCCAGCAGCTTAAGTCGGGTTATCCCCCACGAGCAGTACTTC. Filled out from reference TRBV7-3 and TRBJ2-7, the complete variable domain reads GAGVSQTPSNKVTEKGKYVELRCDPISGHTALYWYRQSLGQGPEFLIYFQGTGAADDSGLPNDRFFAVRPEGSVSTLKIQRTERGDSAVYLCASSLSRVIPHEQYFGPGTRLTVT.